The rows below give T cell receptor beta chains drawn from one sample of a study of blood T cell repertoires in COVID-19. Data came from immunoSEQ multiplex PCR; TCRdb stores just in-frame clones and leaves some out. The sample yields 150,000 to 200,000 clones, about nine tenths seen once. The sequenced material came from peripheral blood. The receptors stem from a man in his 70s with active or convalescent COVID-19. CDR3s include the opening cysteine and the closing phenylalanine or tryptophan. The order of the fields is clone size, V gene, D gene, J gene, CDR3 DNA, CDR3 protein. D genes are given only for firm matches. Clone size is shown for a subset of rows, as once, few, many or a class of expanded clone.

.	TRBV28	TRBD2	TRBJ2-1	TGTGCCAGCAGAGCGGGAGGGTTCGATGAGCAGTTCTTC	CASRAGGFDEQFF
.	TRBV3-1/TRBV3-2	.	TRBJ2-7	TGTGCCAGCAGCCTCCGACCGGGTTACGAGCAGTACTTC	CASSLRPGYEQYF
.	TRBV7-2	.	TRBJ2-3	TGTGCCAGCAGCTTAGTGGGCGGACAGAAACAGTATTTT	CASSLVGGQKQYF
.	TRBV10-3	.	TRBJ2-1	TGTGCCATCGAAATGGGGCCACAATACGGTGAGCAGTTCTTC	CAIEMGPQYGEQFF
.	TRBV25-1	TRBD1	TRBJ1-6	TGTGCCAGCAGTGAACAAGGGGGCCTTAATTCACCCCTCCACTTT	CASSEQGGLNSPLHF
.	TRBV6-2/TRBV6-3	.	TRBJ1-1	TGTGCCAGCAGTTACTCGAGCGGCAGGACCGAAGCTTTCTTT	CASSYSSGRTEAFF
.	TRBV27	TRBD1	TRBJ1-2	TGTGCCAGCAGGAGAACAGGGGAGCATGGCTACACCTTC	CASRRTGEHGYTF
.	TRBV18	.	TRBJ2-5	TGTGCCAGCTCACCACGACAGCTCAAAGAGACCCAGTACTTC	CASSPRQLKETQYF
.	TRBV2	.	TRBJ2-7	TGTGCCAGCAGTGAAGAGAGGACAGCCATCTACGAGCAGTACTTC	CASSEERTAIYEQYF
once	TRBV9	.	TRBJ2-1	TGTGCCAGCAGCGTCATAGCAGTTGGCAATGAGCAGTTCTTC	CASSVIAVGNEQFF
.	TRBV18	.	TRBJ1-6	TGTGCCAGCTCACCACCGAGGAGCTCCTATAATTCACCCCTCCACTTT	CASSPPRSSYNSPLHF
.	TRBV7-2	TRBD1	TRBJ2-3	TGTGCCAGCAGCTCTGACAGGGGGCGCACAGATACGCAGTATTTT	CASSSDRGRTDTQYF
.	TRBV6-5	TRBD1	TRBJ2-5	TGTGCCAGCAGCCGGGACAGGAAAGAGACCCAGTACTTC	CASSRDRKETQYF
.	TRBV5-1	.	TRBJ2-2	TGCGCCAGCAGCTTGACAGGCCCCACCGGGGAGCTGTTTTTT	CASSLTGPTGELFF
.	TRBV4-1	.	TRBJ1-1	TGCGCCAGCAGCCAAGCGGCAGGGCCAGGGACTGAAGCTTTCTTT	CASSQAAGPGTEAFF
.	TRBV7-2	.	TRBJ1-5	TGTGCCAGCAGTGGCGGACTGAGCAATCAGCCCCAGCATTTT	CASSGGLSNQPQHF
.	TRBV19	TRBD2	TRBJ2-7	TGTGCCAGTAAGGGGAGGGGAAGAAGCTCCTACGAGCAGTACTTC	CASKGRGRSSYEQYF
.	TRBV7-9	TRBD2	TRBJ2-1	TGTGCCAGCAGCCCCGGTGGAGCGGGGGGACTAAATGAGCAGTTCTTC	CASSPGGAGGLNEQFF
.	TRBV11-2	.	TRBJ1-6	TGTGCCAGCAGCTTAGGGTCGGGGGTTTCACCCCTCCACTTT	CASSLGSGVSPLHF
.	TRBV9	TRBD2	TRBJ2-3	TGTGCCAGCAGCAAAGGGACTAGCGGGGGGTTAAGCACAGATACGCAGTATTTT	CASSKGTSGGLSTDTQYF
once	TRBV19	TRBD1	TRBJ1-1	TGTGCCAGTAGTTTACAGGGGGTGAGCACTGAAGCTTTCTTT	CASSLQGVSTEAFF
.	TRBV20-1	.	TRBJ2-1	TGCAGTGCTAGTAACGTACTCGAGAATGGGCAGTTCTTC	CSASNVLENGQFF
.	TRBV25-1	.	TRBJ2-5	TGTGCCAGCAGCGCCCTTACGCTACGGGACCAAGAGACCCAGTACTTC	CASSALTLRDQETQYF
once	TRBV5-1	TRBD1	TRBJ2-5	TGCGCCAGCAGCTCGACAGGGTGGGTAGAGACCCAGTACTTC	CASSSTGWVETQYF
.	TRBV29-1	TRBD1	TRBJ1-1	TGCGCAGGGGGCGACGTAGAAGCTTTCTTT	CAGGDVEAFF
.	TRBV2	.	TRBJ1-6	TGTGCCAGCAGCCCCGACAGACGAAATTCACCCCTCCACTTT	CASSPDRRNSPLHF
.	TRBV7-9	.	TRBJ1-1	TGTGCCAGCAGCTTAGCTGGACAGAGTGAAGCTTTCTTT	CASSLAGQSEAFF
.	TRBV3-1/TRBV3-2	.	TRBJ2-3	TGTGCCAGCAGTCCTAGCGCCCCAGATACGCAGTATTTT	CASSPSAPDTQYF
.	TRBV29-1	.	TRBJ2-3	TGCAGCGTTCGACAGTCCACAGATACGCAGTATTTT	CSVRQSTDTQYF
.	TRBV3-1/TRBV3-2	TRBD1	TRBJ1-3	TGTGCCAGCAGCAGGGGGCTGGAGGCTGGAAACACCATATATTTT	CASSRGLEAGNTIYF
.	TRBV18	TRBD2	TRBJ2-2	TGTGCCAGCCCATGGGGGGGGTACACCGGGGAGCTGTTTTTT	CASPWGGYTGELFF
.	TRBV6-6	TRBD1	TRBJ2-5	TGTGCCAGCAGAGGCGGACAGGGCGGGTCAGAGACCCAGTACTTC	CASRGGQGGSETQYF
.	TRBV2	.	TRBJ2-2	TGTGCCAGCAGTGAGTTAACAGACATCACCGGGGAGCTGTTTTTT	CASSELTDITGELFF
.	TRBV5-1	TRBD2	TRBJ2-7	TGCGCCAGCTCGGAGCAGGGACTAGCCTACGAGCAGTACTTC	CASSEQGLAYEQYF
.	TRBV7-8	TRBD1	TRBJ1-5	TGTGCCATTGGGACAGTCGAGAATCAGCCCCAGCATTTT	CAIGTVENQPQHF
.	TRBV6-5	.	TRBJ2-7	TGTGCCAGCAGTTCTGCAGGTTACTACGAGCAGTACTTC	CASSSAGYYEQYF
.	TRBV5-1	.	TRBJ2-1	TGCGCCAGCAGCTTAATACTCGGTGGGGGCCTGAATGAGCAGTTCTTC	CASSLILGGGLNEQFF
few	TRBV5-1	.	TRBJ2-3	TGCGCCAGCAGCTTGGCGTTGGGCGGGGGCACAGATACGCAGTATTTT	CASSLALGGGTDTQYF
.	TRBV29-1	.	TRBJ1-1	TGCAGCGCCACGGGACAGAACACTGAAGCTTTCTTT	CSATGQNTEAFF
.	TRBV28	TRBD1	TRBJ1-5	TGTGCCAGCAGACCTACAGGGGGCGGTCAGCCCCAGCATTTT	CASRPTGGGQPQHF
.	TRBV2	.	TRBJ1-5	TGTGCCAGCAATCGGGAATTCAGCAATCAGCCCCAGCATTTT	CASNREFSNQPQHF
few	TRBV11-2	TRBD2	TRBJ2-7	TGTGCCAGCAGCCATCCGGCGGGGGGGCGCAACTCCTACGAGCAGTACTTC	CASSHPAGGRNSYEQYF